This TCR beta chain was identified in a study of beta chain features in type 1 diabetes. All of the isolated RNA was reverse transcribed, so expressed TCRB transcripts were sequenced. The table came from immunoSEQ multiplex PCR; TCRdb's copy has only in-frame clones and leaves some out. The sample records about 700,000 clones, around 15% being singletons. The CDR3 spans 16 residues. Germline V lookup: CDR1 SGDLS, CDR2 YYNGEE. J gave up 0 bases and V 4 bases, and 7 bases lay outside the gene matches. The table lists this clone with a few counts. Its antigen is unknown. Study observations and caveats: There was a moderate but significant shortening of TCRB CDR3s in all four CD4+ subsets of Type 1 diabetes patients.

The genes are TRBV9 and TRBJ2-1; 7 positions match TRBD2. Input material: naive CD4+ T cells from blood. The clonotype was recovered from a man aged 18 to 29 with type 1 diabetes. CDR3 coding DNA: TGTGCCAGCAGCTCCCGGGGGGACGCCTCCTACAATGAGCAGTTCTTC. This translates into CASSSRGDASYNEQFF.